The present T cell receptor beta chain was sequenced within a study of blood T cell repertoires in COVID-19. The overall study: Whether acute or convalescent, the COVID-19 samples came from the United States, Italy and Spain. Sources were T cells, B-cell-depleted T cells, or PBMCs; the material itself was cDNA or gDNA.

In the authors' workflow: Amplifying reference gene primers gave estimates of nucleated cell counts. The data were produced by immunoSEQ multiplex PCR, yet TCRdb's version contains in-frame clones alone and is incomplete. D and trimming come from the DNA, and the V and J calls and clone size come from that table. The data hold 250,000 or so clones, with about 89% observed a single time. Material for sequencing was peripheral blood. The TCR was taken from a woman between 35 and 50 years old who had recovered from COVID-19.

CDR3 in amino acids: CASSPDSSNQPQHF. CDR3 in DNA: TGTGCCAGCAGCCCGGACAGTAGCAATCAGCCCCAGCATTTT. J is TRBJ1-5 and V is TRBV7-2; maybe TRBD1 (6 bases). CDR3 length: 14 residues. V lost 5 bases, J lost 0 bases, and 8 bases lay in between. The germline V gene has CDR1 SGHTA and CDR2 FQGNSA.